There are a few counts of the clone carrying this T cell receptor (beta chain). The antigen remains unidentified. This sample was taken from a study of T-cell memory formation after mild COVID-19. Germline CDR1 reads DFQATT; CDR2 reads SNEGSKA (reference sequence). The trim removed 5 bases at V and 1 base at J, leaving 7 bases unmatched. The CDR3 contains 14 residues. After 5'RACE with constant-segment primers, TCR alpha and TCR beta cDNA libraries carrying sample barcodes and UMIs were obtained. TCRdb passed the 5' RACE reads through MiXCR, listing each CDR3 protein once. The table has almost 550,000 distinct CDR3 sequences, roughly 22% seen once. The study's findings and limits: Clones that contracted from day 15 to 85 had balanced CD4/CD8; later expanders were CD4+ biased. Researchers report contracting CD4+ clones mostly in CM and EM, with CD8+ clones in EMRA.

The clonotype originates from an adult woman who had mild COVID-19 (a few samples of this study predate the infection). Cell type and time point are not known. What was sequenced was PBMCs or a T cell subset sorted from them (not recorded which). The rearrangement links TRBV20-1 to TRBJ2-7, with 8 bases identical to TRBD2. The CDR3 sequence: CSADLSGASYEQYF. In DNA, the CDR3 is TGCAGTGCTGACCTTAGCGGGGCATCCTACGAGCAGTACTTC.